This entry lists 32 T cell receptor beta chains sequenced from one sample in a study of response to subunit inactivated influenza vaccine. From the RT-PCR reads, TCRdb called clonotypes with MiXCR, one entry per CDR3 protein. The repertoire holds 860,000 or so distinct CDR3 sequences, with around 21% as singletons. The source material was PBMCs from blood, sampled around 5 days after vaccination. Source of these receptors: a man aged 45 to 65 who received an inactivated influenza vaccine.

The chain is built from TRBV5-1 and TRBJ1-2; 10 bases match TRBD1. Germline V gene sequence: CDR1 SGHRS, CDR2 YFSETQ. The ends lost 4 bases at V and 10 bases at J; junction bases unmatched: 7. The CDR3 loop spans 13 amino acids. In DNA form, the CDR3 reads TGCGCCAGCAGCGTCGGGACAGGGGTTAACTACACCTTC. This encodes CASSVGTGVNYTF.

The chain combines TRBV7-9 with TRBJ1-2; a possible D gene is TRBD1 (5 bases). This CDR3 contains 14 residues. In germline, CDR1 is SEHNR, CDR2 FQNEAQ (reference sequence). Between the trimmed V and J ends, which lost 3 bases and 1 base, there was a span of 9 bases. The CDR3 region is CASSLTDYNYGYTF. CDR3 DNA sequence: TGTGCCAGCAGCTTGACAGATTATAACTATGGCTACACCTTC.

J is TRBJ1-6 and V is TRBV20-1; tentatively, D is TRBD1 (6 bases). Trimming cost V 0 bases and J 17 bases, with 8 bases left between them. The germline gives CDR1 DFQATT, CDR2 SNEGSKA (reference sequence). The CDR3 has 10 residues. CDR3 nucleotide sequence: TGCAGTGCTAGAGAACAGGGTGTCCACTTT. Translated: CSAREQGVHF.

This clonotype appeared a few times. The rearrangement links TRBV28 to TRBJ2-5; a weak D match, TRBD1 (5 bases). Germline V gene lookup returns CDR1 MDHEN and CDR2 SYDVKM. This CDR3 is 15 amino acids long. Trimming pared 5 bases from V and 1 base from J, leaving 14 bases between. CDR3 coding DNA: TGTGCCAGCAGTCTGCTTACCAGGGTCCAAGAGACCCAGTACTTC. The encoded protein is CASSLLTRVQETQYF. The variable domain in full, completed from reference TRBV28 and TRBJ2-5, reads DVKVTQSSRYLVKRTGEKVFLECVQDMDHENMFWYRQDPGLGLRLIYFSYDVKMKEKGDIPEGYSVSREKKERFSLILESASTNQTSMYLCASSLLTRVQETQYFGPGTRLLVL.

The chain links TRBV7-2 to TRBJ2-7; the match to TRBD2 covers 9 bases. Germline CDR1 is SGHTA and CDR2 is FQGNSA. J lost 6 bases, V lost 11 bases, and 8 bases had no gene match. The CDR3 extends over 12 amino acids. CDR3: CASGAGGFEQYF. CDR3 coding DNA: TGTGCCTCGGGAGCGGGAGGCTTCGAGCAGTACTTC.

This clonotype has just a few counts. The chain uses TRBV7-8 and TRBJ2-7; D gene unclear. This CDR3 has 15 residues. Germline CDR1 and CDR2: SGHVS and FQNEAQ. V lost 5 bases and J 2 bases, leaving 16 bases between the germline ends. CDR3 residues: CASSPSRRITYEQYF. The DNA for the CDR3 is TGTGCCAGCAGCCCTTCTCGCAGAATCACCTACGAGCAGTACTTC.

This chain joins TRBV5-1 and TRBJ2-3, with D hard to call. This CDR3 contains 15 residues. With 0 bases removed from V and 2 bases from J, the gap between germline ends came to 10 bases. Germline CDR1 SGHRS, CDR2 YFSETQ. Written as DNA, the CDR3 is TGCGCCAGCAGCTTGGATGGCGGCATCACAGATACGCAGTATTTT. Translation gives CASSLDGGITDTQYF.

This clonotype showed up many times. The V gene is TRBV7-2, the J gene TRBJ2-1, with TRBD2 as a possible D gene (6 bases). V shed 5 bases and J shed 3 bases, with 14 bases lying between them. This CDR3 comprises 15 residues. Germline CDR1 SGHTA, CDR2 FQGNSA. CDR3 DNA sequence: TGTGCCAGCAGCCTTTCCGGGACTGACTACAATGAGCAGTTCTTC. Amino acid sequence: CASSLSGTDYNEQFF.

The CDR3 protein is CASSFQRGGASPYNEQFF. The CDR3 DNA reads as TGTGCCAGCAGCTTCCAGCGCGGGGGAGCCTCCCCCTACAATGAGCAGTTCTTC. This rearrangement joins TRBV7-2 to TRBJ2-1; 7 positions match TRBD2. Germline V CDR1 and CDR2: SGHTA, FQGNSA. Trimming at V came to 3 bases and at J to 2 bases, leaving 13 bases not matched to a gene. The CDR3 spans 18 residues.

This rearrangement joins TRBV25-1 to TRBJ1-1; no firm D call. CDR1 and CDR2 from the germline V gene are MGHDK and SYGVNS. The V and J ends lost 0 bases and 7 bases respectively, with 12 bases between them. CDR3 size: 14 residues. The CDR3 is CASSEYGQYYEAFF. CDR3 DNA sequence: TGTGCCAGCAGTGAATACGGCCAGTACTATGAAGCTTTCTTT.

This chain links TRBV9 with TRBJ2-1, with TRBD2 as a possible D gene (6 bases). Germline assignment: CDR1 SGDLS and CDR2 YYNGEE. With 1 base removed from V and 4 bases from J, the gap between germline ends came to 12 bases. The CDR3 length is 15 residues. The CDR3 loop is CASSVRGNGYNEQFF. The CDR3 nucleotides are TGTGCCAGCAGCGTACGCGGGAATGGGTACAATGAGCAGTTCTTC.

V gene TRBV20-1 combines with J gene TRBJ1-2; a weak D match, TRBD1 (5 bases). CDR3 length equals 12 residues. Germline assignment: CDR1 DFQATT and CDR2 SNEGSKA (reference sequence). The CDR3 here is CGGNQDNYGYTF. The CDR3, as DNA: TGCGGGGGTAACCAGGATAACTATGGCTACACCTTC.

In its sample, this clonotype was seen a few times. The chain joins TRBV4-1 to TRBJ2-1; 10 positions match TRBD2. V lost 4 bases to trimming and J lost 6 bases; unmatched junction nucleotides: 9. CDR3 length: 16 amino acids. Germline CDR1 reads MGHRA; CDR2 reads YSYEKL. The CDR3 nucleotides are TGCGCCAGCAGCCTGATGAGCGGGAGGGCCGGCAATGAGCAGTTCTTC. It encodes CASSLMSGRAGNEQFF.

This clonotype was seen a handful of times. This chain connects TRBV5-5 to TRBJ2-3; possibly TRBD1 for D (6 bases). The CDR3 extends over 16 amino acids. Germline V gene data show CDR1 as SGHKS and CDR2 as YYEKEE (reference sequence). The V end was cut by 5 bases, the J end by 0 bases, with 16 bases between. The CDR3 coding sequence is TGTGCCAGCAGTGCGTTTAGGGGGTCGAGCACAGATACGCAGTATTTT. Protein product: CASSAFRGSSTDTQYF.

Turning to this clonotype: A junction end diverges from the germline sequence, so it may reflect a read error. The genes are TRBV7-3 and TRBJ2-1, with no clear D. Germline loops: CDR1 SGHTA, CDR2 FQGTGA. The CDR3 loop spans 15 amino acids. This chain's CDR3 is CASSLTSSPYNEQFF. CDR3 nucleotides: TGTGCCAGCAGCCTAACCAGTAGCCCCTACAATGAGCAGTTCTTC.

CDR3 in DNA: TGCAGTGCTATACAGGGGGCCTACGAGCAGTACTTC. Residues: CSAIQGAYEQYF. The gene calls are TRBV20-1 and TRBJ2-7; 8 bases are a match to TRBD1. The V and J ends lost 4 bases and 2 bases, in that order; junction bases with no gene match: 1. There are 12 residues in the CDR3. Germline V lookup: CDR1 DFQATT, CDR2 SNEGSKA (reference sequence).

In this sample, this clonotype turned up many times. This sequence joins TRBV9 and TRBJ2-3; 10 bases agree with TRBD1. CDR1 SGDLS and CDR2 YYNGEE come from the germline V gene. The ends lost 1 base at V and 7 bases at J; junction bases unmatched: 9. This CDR3 has 16 residues. The CDR3 spells CASSVTPGQGINTQYF. The CDR3 DNA reads TGTGCCAGCAGCGTAACCCCGGGACAGGGGATAAATACGCAGTATTTT.

The table lists this clonotype with a few counts. The J gene is TRBJ2-1, the V gene TRBV7-9, with D uncertain. Trimming took 3 bases from V and 9 from J, leaving 3 bases between them. From germline, CDR1 is SEHNR and CDR2 FQNEAQ (reference sequence). The CDR3 extends over 10 amino acids. In nucleotides, the CDR3 is TGTGCCAGCAGCTTCCGTGAGCAGTTCTTC. Protein: CASSFREQFF.

CDR3 protein: CASSLESRGQGEQYF. CDR3 in DNA: TGTGCCAGCAGCTTAGAGTCCAGGGGGCAGGGCGAGCAGTACTTC. The chain combines TRBV7-8 with TRBJ2-7, with 8 bases matching TRBD1. Germline assignment: CDR1 SGHVS and CDR2 FQNEAQ. With 1 base clipped from V and 6 bases from J, the junction kept 8 bases outside the gene matches. The CDR3 spans 15 residues. Looking up the rest from reference TRBV7-8 and TRBJ2-7 gives the full variable domain: GAGVSQSPRYKVAKRGQDVALRCDPISGHVSLFWYQQALGQGPEFLTYFQNEAQLDKSGLPSDRFFAERPEGSVSTLKIQRTQQEDSAVYLCASSLESRGQGEQYFGPGTRLTVT.

There are many counts of this clonotype. The chain joins TRBV7-9 to TRBJ2-1; D tentatively reads TRBD1 or TRBD2 (6 bases each). V lost 1 base and J lost 3, with 16 bases in between. The CDR3 loop spans 17 amino acids. Germline V lookup: CDR1 SEHNR, CDR2 FQNEAQ (reference sequence). CDR3 sequence: CASSLVGGGARYNEQFF. The CDR3 region has the DNA TGTGCCAGCAGCTTAGTTGGAGGGGGTGCTCGCTACAATGAGCAGTTCTTC. Combining the CDR3 with reference TRBV7-9 and TRBJ2-1 gives the whole variable domain DTGVSQNPRHKITKRGQNVTFRCDPISEHNRLYWYRQTLGQGPEFLTYFQNEAQLEKSRLLSDRFSAERPKGSFSTLEIQRTEQGDSAMYLCASSLVGGGARYNEQFFGPGTRLTVL.

The genes are TRBV4-3 and TRBJ2-3, with D perhaps given as TRBD1 or TRBD2 (5 bases each). This CDR3 is built from 14 residues. With 8 bases removed from V and 4 bases from J, the gap between germline ends came to 16 bases. Germline loops: CDR1 LGHNA, CDR2 YSLEER. CDR3 sequence (DNA): TGCGCCAGCCCAAGGGACGGGGCTGCAGATACGCAGTATTTT. It specifies CASPRDGAADTQYF.

The chain carries TRBV5-1 and TRBJ1-2; D gene unclear. CDR1 and CDR2 from the germline V gene are SGHRS and YFSETQ. The CDR3 contains 14 residues. Trimming pared 0 bases from V and 7 bases from J, leaving 13 bases between. Here the CDR3 reads CASSLDGAAFGYTF. The CDR3 DNA follows: TGCGCCAGCAGCTTGGACGGAGCGGCATTTGGCTACACCTTC.

This clonotype was counted a few times. The chain has TRBV5-1 and TRBJ1-4; no definite D call. The CDR3 consists of 14 residues. V was pared by 0 bases and J by 7 bases, with 10 bases between. Germline CDR1 reads SGHRS; CDR2 reads YFSETQ. Here the CDR3 reads CASSLVPVGEKLFF. CDR3 in DNA: TGCGCCAGCAGCTTGGTTCCAGTCGGTGAAAAACTGTTTTTT.

V usage is TRBV9 and J usage is TRBJ1-1; TRBD1 agrees at 7 bases. Unmatched junction bases numbered 6, after V lost 0 bases and J lost 4 bases. Germline lookup yields CDR1 SGDLS and CDR2 YYNGEE. The CDR3 is 15 residues long. The CDR3 nucleotides are TGTGCCAGCAGCGTAGTTCCCAGGGACAGCACTGAAGCTTTCTTT. Protein: CASSVVPRDSTEAFF.

The CDR3 spells CASSYSMVGLAVSYEQYF. CDR3 nucleotides: TGTGCCAGCAGTTACTCGATGGTCGGGCTAGCGGTCTCCTACGAGCAGTACTTC. The V gene is TRBV6-5, the J gene TRBJ2-7; 7 nucleotides align to TRBD2. J was trimmed by 0 bases and V by 0 bases; bases with no gene match: 11. Germline V CDR1 and CDR2: MNHEY, SVGAGI. The CDR3 consists of 18 residues.

This rearrangement joins TRBV7-2 to TRBJ2-7; possibly TRBD1 or TRBD2 for D (5 bases each). V lost 4 bases to trimming and J lost 4 bases, with 23 bases between them. Germline V gene lookup returns CDR1 SGHTA and CDR2 FQGNSA. The CDR3 is 17 residues long. In nucleotides, the CDR3 is TGTGCCAGCAGCTCAATCCCTTTGGGGCTAGCAGCTTACGAGCAGTACTTC. The encoded protein is CASSSIPLGLAAYEQYF.

The genes are TRBV28 and TRBJ1-1; D gene ambiguous. V was clipped by 5 bases and J by 0 bases, with 13 bases between them. Germline V CDR1 and CDR2: MDHEN, SYDVKM. This CDR3 is 15 amino acids long. Written as DNA, the CDR3 is TGTGCCAGCAGTCCTTTGGACGGAGTGAACACTGAAGCTTTCTTT. Translated: CASSPLDGVNTEAFF.

Only one count was recorded for this clonotype. This chain joins TRBV29-1 and TRBJ2-5; D might be TRBD1 (5 bases). The CDR3 sequence is 14 residues long. Trimming removed 2 bases from V and 4 bases from J, with 14 bases in between. Germline assignment: CDR1 SQVTM and CDR2 ANQGSEA. Written as DNA, the CDR3 is TGCAGCGTTGAAAGGGGCAGACTTGGAGAGACCCAGTACTTC. Encoded protein: CSVERGRLGETQYF.

This chain uses TRBV5-1 with TRBJ2-7; no reliable D call. Germline values: CDR1 SGHRS, CDR2 YFSETQ. CDR3 length: 16 amino acids. Trimming cost V 0 bases and J 2 bases, with 15 bases left between them. The DNA of the CDR3 is TGCGCCAGCAGCTTGGCGGTGGGCACCGTCCCCTACGAGCAGTACTTC. This translates into CASSLAVGTVPYEQYF.

The genes are TRBV5-1 and TRBJ2-3; no clear D. CDR3 length: 15 amino acids. The germline CDR1 and CDR2 sequences are SGHRS and YFSETQ. V gave up 0 bases and J gave up 4 bases, with 12 bases separating them. Here the CDR3 reads CASSLVGLGSDTQYF. CDR3 sequence (DNA): TGCGCCAGCAGCTTGGTGGGTTTGGGGTCAGATACGCAGTATTTT.

There are many counts of this clonotype. The chain joins TRBV7-2 to TRBJ2-5, with D possibly called TRBD1 or TRBD2 (6 bases each). Trimming removed 0 bases at V and 0 bases at J, with 8 bases between. The CDR3 extends over 15 amino acids. Germline CDR1 reads SGHTA; CDR2 reads FQGNSA. CDR3 in DNA: TGTGCCAGCAGCTTAGCGGGGGGCTACCAAGAGACCCAGTACTTC. Its protein is CASSLAGGYQETQYF.

The chain employs TRBV9 and TRBJ2-1, with D perhaps matching TRBD2 (6 bases). CDR3 length: 15 amino acids. The V and J ends lost 4 bases and 6 bases respectively, with 17 bases between them. The germline CDR1 and CDR2 sequences are SGDLS and YYNGEE. CDR3 protein: CASSRDSGRLNEQFF. The CDR3 region has the DNA TGTGCCAGCAGCCGGGACTCCGGGCGGCTCAATGAGCAGTTCTTC.